These 30 T cell receptor beta chains came from one sample sequenced in a study of CD8 T cells in Susac syndrome. An input of about 0.45 to 1 ug of RNA was subjected to reverse transcription using random hexamers. TCRdb re-called the immunoSEQ multiplex PCR reads through MiXCR, storing one row per CDR3 protein. The table includes a few hundred thousand distinct CDR3 sequences, approximately 95% detected once. Sequenced sample: CD4+ T cells from PBMCs. These TCRs come from a human donor with multiple sclerosis.

CDR3 protein: CASSQVFWAGYTF. The CDR3 DNA is TGTGCCAGCAGCCAAGTGTTTTGGGCTGGCTACACCTTC. The rearrangement uses TRBV14 and TRBJ1-2; D uncertain. This CDR3 comprises 13 residues. Trimming took off 1 base at V and 7 bases at J, with 10 bases between the two ends. Germline CDR1 SGHDN, CDR2 FVKESK.

The chain couples TRBV29-1 to TRBJ2-3; D call uncertain. Per germline, CDR1 SQVTM and CDR2 ANQGSEA. Trimming cost V 6 bases and J 0 bases, with 7 bases left between them. The CDR3 sequence is 12 residues long. The CDR3 here is CSVTGSTDTQYF. In DNA form, the CDR3 reads TGCAGCGTCACTGGTAGCACAGATACGCAGTATTTT.

This clonotype was picked up a small number of times. The chain couples TRBV25-1 to TRBJ1-5; 8 nucleotides match TRBD1. The junction had 0 bases not matched to a gene; V was cut back by 1 base and J by 1 base. The CDR3 spans 15 residues. CDR1 and CDR2 (germline): MGHDK, SYGVNS. CDR3 region: CASSESGGSNQPQHF. CDR3 bases: TGTGCCAGCAGTGAATCAGGGGGCAGCAATCAGCCCCAGCATTTT.

The chain employs TRBV12-3 or TRBV12-4 and TRBJ1-2; 8 nucleotides match TRBD1. Germline trimming cut 10 bases from V and 0 bases from J; bases unmatched to any gene: 4. This CDR3 is 13 amino acids long. The CDR3 loop is CATRTGSNYGYTF. Written as DNA, the CDR3 is TGTGCCACCCGGACAGGGTCTAACTATGGCTACACCTTC.

This sequence joins TRBV20-1 and TRBJ2-7; D is perhaps TRBD1 (5 bases). The CDR3 spans 12 residues. The V gene lost 1 base and the J gene lost 4 bases, with 8 bases spanning the gap. Germline V gene data show CDR1 as DFQATT and CDR2 as SNEGSKA (reference sequence). The CDR3 spells CSARGQIYEQYF. In DNA form, the CDR3 reads TGCAGTGCTAGAGGACAGATTTACGAGCAGTACTTC.

The chain combines TRBV7-2 with TRBJ2-3, with no clear D. The CDR3 is made up of 12 amino acids. CDR1 is SGHTA and CDR2 is FQGNSA in the germline V gene. V lost 4 bases to trimming and J lost 14 bases, with 16 bases between them. CDR3 region: CASSSQGQPPYF. The CDR3 region has the DNA TGTGCCAGCAGCTCCCAAGGGCAGCCCCCGTATTTT.

V gene TRBV29-1 combines with J gene TRBJ1-2, with 10 bases identical to TRBD1. The CDR3 has 14 amino acids. The ends lost 3 bases at V and 7 bases at J; junction bases unmatched: 8. CDR1 SQVTM and CDR2 ANQGSEA come from the germline V gene. CDR3 bases: TGCAGCGTTGAGGAGGCGGGACAGGGGTTTGGCTACACCTTC. It translates to CSVEEAGQGFGYTF.

This chain uses TRBV2 with TRBJ2-7; 7 bases are shared with TRBD1. The CDR3 has 13 residues. Germline trimming cut 4 bases from V and 3 bases from J; bases unmatched to any gene: 3. Germline lookup yields CDR1 SNHLY and CDR2 FYNNEI. This CDR3 reads CASSAGTDYEQYF. The DNA for the CDR3 is TGTGCCAGCAGTGCCGGGACAGACTACGAGCAGTACTTC.

This sequence joins TRBV7-9 and TRBJ2-3, with D perhaps given as TRBD1 or TRBD2 (5 bases each). CDR1 and CDR2 from the germline V gene are SEHNR and FQNEAQ (reference sequence). This CDR3 comprises 14 residues. Trimming stripped 2 bases from V and 6 bases from J, with 12 bases between. CDR3 region: CASSLTDKRDTQYF. DNA for the CDR3: TGTGCCAGCAGCTTAACGGACAAGCGGGATACGCAGTATTTT.

The chain carries TRBV20-1 and TRBJ1-1; D not resolved. This CDR3 contains 13 residues. Germline V gives CDR1 DFQATT, CDR2 SNEGSKA (reference sequence). V was pared by 1 base and J by 1 base, with 7 bases between. The CDR3 reads CSARADGNTEAFF. DNA for the CDR3: TGCAGTGCTAGAGCTGACGGGAACACTGAAGCTTTCTTT.

This chain joins TRBV6-2 or TRBV6-3 and TRBJ2-2, with a possible D match to TRBD2 (6 bases). Deletions cut 7 bases from V and 1 base from J, with 22 bases between. Germline V gene lookup returns CDR1 MNHEY and CDR2 SVGEGT. The CDR3 is made up of 18 amino acids. The DNA of the CDR3 is TGTGCCAGCACCGGGAGCGCCTGGTCGAGCTTGAACACCGGGGAGCTGTTTTTT. It specifies CASTGSAWSSLNTGELFF.

The chain combines TRBV19 with TRBJ1-2; D remains unclear. Germline loops: CDR1 LNHDA, CDR2 SQIVND (reference sequence). The CDR3 contains 12 residues. V was clipped by 2 bases and J by 8 bases, with 9 bases between them. The CDR3 coding sequence is TGTGCCAGTAGTATACCCCTTGGCGGCTACACCTTC. It is translated as CASSIPLGGYTF. The full variable domain, with the rest looked up from reference TRBV19 and TRBJ1-2, is DGGITQSPKYLFRKEGQNVTLSCEQNLNHDAMYWYRQDPGQGLRLIYYSQIVNDFQKGDIAEGYSVSREKKESFPLTVTSAQKNPTAFYLCASSIPLGGYTFGSGTRLTVV.

The chain has TRBV20-1 and TRBJ2-1; D is perhaps TRBD1 (6 bases). CDR1 and CDR2 (germline): DFQATT, SNEGSKA (reference sequence). Trimming took off 3 bases at V and 5 bases at J, with 17 bases between the two ends. The CDR3 consists of 15 residues. The CDR3 loop is CSASYSQGRHNEQFF. The CDR3 coding sequence is TGCAGTGCTAGCTACTCACAGGGAAGGCACAATGAGCAGTTCTTC.

The chain combines TRBV29-1 with TRBJ2-1, with 10 bases that match TRBD2. Unmatched junction bases numbered 8, after V lost 4 bases and J lost 2 bases. CDR1 is SQVTM and CDR2 is ANQGSEA in the germline V gene. There are 16 residues in the CDR3. The CDR3 is CSVGGSGRTTYNEQFF. The CDR3, as DNA: TGCAGCGTTGGTGGTAGCGGGAGGACTACCTACAATGAGCAGTTCTTC.

The chain recombines TRBV5-1 with TRBJ1-5; TRBD1 aligns across 8 bases. The germline V gene has CDR1 SGHRS and CDR2 YFSETQ. The CDR3 has 15 amino acids. J was trimmed by 5 bases and V by 4 bases; bases with no gene match: 8. This CDR3 reads CASSKTGDYDQPQHF. CDR3 sequence (DNA): TGCGCCAGCAGCAAGACAGGGGACTACGATCAGCCCCAGCATTTT.

The gene calls are TRBV12-3 or TRBV12-4 and TRBJ2-1; no clear D gene. V was shortened by 3 bases and J by 7 bases, with 4 bases between the two germline ends. The CDR3 spans 11 residues. DNA for the CDR3: TGTGCCAGCAGTTTCGCAAATGAGCAGTTCTTC. Its protein product is CASSFANEQFF.

This rearrangement joins TRBV20-1 to TRBJ2-4; weak D call: TRBD2 (6 bases). CDR3 length: 14 residues. Trimming took off 0 bases at V and 13 bases at J, with 19 bases between the two ends. In germline, CDR1 is DFQATT, CDR2 SNEGSKA (reference sequence). The CDR3 DNA reads TGCAGTGCTAGAGATCCTAGCGCAGGGTGGTGGCAGTACTTC. It specifies CSARDPSAGWWQYF.

The rearrangement joins TRBV29-1 to TRBJ2-3; 12 bases line up with TRBD2. The germline gives CDR1 SQVTM, CDR2 ANQGSEA. V lost 6 bases and J lost 4; bases outside the gene matches: 8. This CDR3 has 15 amino acids. The CDR3 DNA reads TGCAGCGTCTCAAGACTAGCGGGAGAGTCAGATACGCAGTATTTT. Its translation is CSVSRLAGESDTQYF.

This rearrangement joins TRBV6-5 to TRBJ2-7; 8 bases agree with TRBD2. Germline CDR1 reads MNHEY; CDR2 reads SVGAGI. Germline trimming cut 5 bases from V and 2 bases from J; bases unmatched to any gene: 5. This CDR3 is 14 amino acids long. The CDR3 DNA is TGTGCCAGCAGTCTCGTGCGGGGGGCCTACGAGCAGTACTTC. Translating gives CASSLVRGAYEQYF.

The chain is built from TRBV4-2 and TRBJ2-1; 8 bases are shared with TRBD2. CDR3 length: 15 amino acids. J was trimmed by 8 bases and V by 7 bases; bases with no gene match: 13. CDR1 LGHNA and CDR2 YNFKEQ come from the germline V gene. The CDR3 spells CASTSGVAGIYEQFF. CDR3 in DNA: TGTGCCAGCACCTCCGGGGTAGCGGGAATCTATGAGCAGTTCTTC.

This chain connects TRBV9 to TRBJ2-6; D call uncertain. V lost 4 bases and J 1 base, leaving 12 bases between the germline ends. The V gene's germline CDR1 is SGDLS and CDR2 YYNGEE. The CDR3 extends over 16 amino acids. The chain's CDR3 is CASSLGRDSGANVLTF. CDR3 bases: TGTGCCAGCAGCTTAGGAAGGGATTCTGGGGCCAACGTCCTGACTTTC.

The chain has TRBV24-1 and TRBJ2-3, with D possibly being TRBD1 (7 bases). The CDR3 runs to 15 residues. Germline V CDR1 and CDR2: KGHDR, SFDVKD. The V end lost 4 bases, the J end lost 1 base, and 11 bases lay between the germline ends. The CDR3 protein is CATSEGGTGTDTQYF. The CDR3 DNA reads TGTGCCACCAGTGAAGGGGGGACAGGCACAGATACGCAGTATTTT.

The chain employs TRBV7-2 and TRBJ1-3, with D possibly matching TRBD1 (6 bases). V lost 2 bases, J lost 0 bases, and 11 bases lay in between. Per the germline V gene, CDR1 is SGHTA and CDR2 is FQGNSA. The CDR3 is 16 amino acids. CDR3: CASSLYARGSGNTIYF. The CDR3 coding sequence is TGTGCCAGCAGCTTATATGCCAGGGGCTCTGGAAACACCATATATTTT.

The V gene is TRBV15, the J gene TRBJ2-2; D tentatively fits TRBD1 or TRBD2 (5 bases each). Per germline, CDR1 LNHNV and CDR2 YYDKDF (reference sequence). Trimming pared 1 base from V and 10 bases from J, leaving 7 bases between. The CDR3 is 12 residues long. CDR3 protein: CATSRGGVELFF. The CDR3 region has the DNA TGTGCCACCAGCAGAGGAGGGGTGGAGCTGTTTTTT.

This chain uses TRBV20-1 with TRBJ1-2; D is ambiguous. The CDR3 covers 12 residues. Germline assignment: CDR1 DFQATT and CDR2 SNEGSKA (reference sequence). V was trimmed by 2 bases and J by 5 bases, leaving 9 bases between them. DNA of the CDR3: TGCAGTGCTAGACGGCAGGAGTATGGCTACACCTTC. Translated, it gives CSARRQEYGYTF.

The rearrangement uses TRBV29-1 and TRBJ2-5; D is unclear. The germline V gene encodes CDR1 SQVTM and CDR2 ANQGSEA. The CDR3 covers 15 residues. The V and J ends lost 0 bases and 2 bases respectively, with 13 bases between them. The CDR3: CSVEDFVKTQETQYF. CDR3 DNA sequence: TGCAGCGTTGAAGACTTCGTCAAAACACAAGAGACCCAGTACTTC.

V usage is TRBV12-3 or TRBV12-4 and J usage is TRBJ2-3; 11 bases align to TRBD2. CDR3 length equals 15 residues. Trimming cost V 6 bases and J 3 bases; bases outside gene matches: 5. In DNA form, the CDR3 reads TGTGCCAGCAGCCAGACTAGCGGGGCGACAGATACGCAGTATTTT. Translation: CASSQTSGATDTQYF.

The chain couples TRBV20-1 to TRBJ1-5, with D unclear. The CDR3 sequence is 13 residues long. Germline loops: CDR1 DFQATT, CDR2 SNEGSKA (reference sequence). The V end lost 6 bases, the J end lost 1 base, and 10 bases lay between the germline ends. The CDR3 DNA reads as TGCAGTGCGTCGACCAGGAGCAATCAGCCCCAGCATTTT. It specifies CSASTRSNQPQHF.

The rearrangement joins TRBV10-3 to TRBJ2-7, with 7 bases fitting TRBD1. Trimming removed 5 bases from V and 3 bases from J; junction bases left unmatched: 4. CDR1 ENHRY and CDR2 SYGVKD come from the germline V gene. This CDR3 contains 13 residues. DNA of the CDR3: TGTGCCATCAGTCCCGGACAGGACTACGAGCAGTACTTC. Its protein is CAISPGQDYEQYF.

This clonotype was observed once. The CDR3 here is CASSPSDRAETQYF. DNA of the CDR3: TGTGCCAGCAGCCCGTCCGACAGGGCTGAGACCCAGTACTTC. This sequence joins TRBV12-3 or TRBV12-4 and TRBJ2-5; 7 nucleotides agree with TRBD1. Trimming cost V 6 bases and J 5 bases; bases outside gene matches: 9. This CDR3 comprises 14 residues.